The rows below give T cell receptor beta chains drawn from one sample of a study of cytomegalovirus exposure and HLA in healthy donors. TCRdb's table, derived via immunoSEQ multiplex PCR, lists solely in-frame clones and lacks some. The sample lists about 200,000 clones; 65% to 90% were seen once. Source material: PBMCs. The source of these receptors is a woman aged 25-40 years in good health and CMV-seropositive. CDR3s include the opening cysteine and the closing phenylalanine or tryptophan. A D gene is named only where the DNA matches it firmly. Clone size is shown for a subset of rows, as once, few, many or a class of expanded clone.

TRBV6-6,TRBD1,TRBJ1-1,.,CASSSKLTGANTEAFF,TGTGCCAGCAGTTCTAAACTCACAGGGGCAAACACTGAAGCTTTCTTT
TRBV4-1,.,TRBJ1-5,.,CASSQDRGTVDSNQPQHF,TGCGCCAGCAGCCAAGATAGGGGGACCGTGGATAGCAATCAGCCCCAGCATTTT
TRBV19,.,TRBJ1-5,.,CASSIRGQPQHF,TGTGCCAGTAGTATTCGGGGGCAGCCCCAGCATTTT
TRBV19,.,TRBJ2-1,.,CASSDRTLRNEQFF,TGTGCCAGTAGCGACAGGACATTGAGGAATGAGCAGTTCTTC
TRBV4-2,.,TRBJ1-1,.,CASSQDPPGGYTEAFF,TGTGCCAGCAGCCAAGATCCCCCGGGGGGTTACACTGAAGCTTTCTTT
TRBV27,.,TRBJ1-4,.,CASSLFQGMNEKLFF,TGTGCCAGCAGTTTATTCCAGGGGATGAATGAAAAACTGTTTTTT
TRBV5-4,.,TRBJ2-7,many,CALGDRGGYEQYF,TGTGCCCTGGGAGATAGGGGAGGCTACGAGCAGTACTTC
TRBV5-1,.,TRBJ2-5,few,CASSLVPQETQYF,TGCGCCAGCAGCTTGGTTCCTCAAGAGACCCAGTACTTC
TRBV5-1,.,TRBJ1-1,.,CASKSGGLVLTEAFF,TGCGCCAGCAAGTCAGGTGGACTGGTGCTCACTGAAGCTTTCTTT
TRBV5-1,.,TRBJ1-1,.,CASSLGGGITEAFF,TGCGCCAGCAGCTTGGGAGGCGGGATCACTGAAGCTTTCTTT
TRBV30,.,TRBJ1-4,.,CATSPGSYNEKLFF,TGTGCCACCTCCCCCGGGTCCTATAATGAAAAACTGTTTTTT
TRBV27,.,TRBJ1-5,.,CASSLRGSNQPQHF,TGTGCCAGCAGTTTACGGGGTAGCAATCAGCCCCAGCATTTT
TRBV6-1,.,TRBJ1-5,once,CASSEEGTRLNQPQHF,TGTGCCAGCAGTGAGGAAGGGACACGCCTCAATCAGCCCCAGCATTTT
TRBV15,.,TRBJ1-1,few,CATTMIQGGTEAFF,TGTGCCACCACCATGATACAGGGAGGGACTGAAGCTTTCTTT
TRBV7-7,.,TRBJ2-3,.,CASSPQYATDTQYF,TGTGCTAGCAGCCCACAGTATGCCACAGATACGCAGTATTTT
TRBV28,TRBD1,TRBJ2-7,.,CASSLRQGRQRTYEQYF,TGTGCCAGCAGTTTAAGACAGGGAAGGCAACGAACCTACGAGCAGTACTTC
TRBV7-2,.,TRBJ2-7,.,CASSLQGSHEQYF,TGTGCCAGCAGCTTGCAGGGGTCCCACGAGCAGTACTTC
TRBV28,TRBD2,TRBJ2-3,.,CASSLGTSDTDTQYF,TGTGCCAGCAGTTTAGGGACTAGCGACACAGATACGCAGTATTTT
TRBV2,.,TRBJ1-5,.,CASSEKISSNQPQHF,TGTGCCAGCAGTGAAAAAATCAGTAGCAATCAGCCCCAGCATTTT
TRBV20-1,.,TRBJ2-1,.,CSASRGTKQFF,TGCAGTGCCTCGCGCGGGACCAAGCAGTTCTTC
TRBV5-1,TRBD1,TRBJ2-1,.,CASSGGQGNYNEQFF,TGCGCCAGCAGCGGGGGACAGGGAAACTACAATGAGCAGTTCTTC
TRBV5-1,.,TRBJ2-7,.,CASSFQRGGKDEQYF,TGCGCCAGCAGCTTCCAACGGGGTGGGAAGGACGAGCAGTACTTC
TRBV6-5,.,TRBJ1-1,few,CASSRESLFFSEAFF,TGTGCCAGCAGTCGGGAGAGCCTTTTTTTTTCTGAAGCTTTCTTT
TRBV5-1,TRBD1,TRBJ1-1,.,CASSGNSGTGNTEAFF,TGCGCCAGCAGCGGGAACTCCGGGACAGGGAACACTGAAGCTTTCTTT
TRBV11-2,.,TRBJ2-1,.,CASSLVSPGFEQFF,TGTGCCAGCAGCTTAGTAAGTCCGGGGTTTGAGCAGTTCTTC
TRBV6-1,TRBD1,TRBJ1-1,.,CASSDRGPDPGRGTEAFF,TGTGCCAGCAGTGACAGGGGGCCCGACCCGGGGAGGGGCACTGAAGCTTTCTTT
TRBV5-1,TRBD2,TRBJ2-1,.,CASSLVLAGLGNNEQFF,TGCGCCAGCAGCTTGGTCCTAGCGGGGCTTGGAAACAATGAGCAGTTCTTC
TRBV6-5,TRBD1,TRBJ1-2,.,CASSLDRSRGYTF,TGTGCCAGCAGTTTGGACAGGTCCCGTGGCTACACCTTC
TRBV9,TRBD2,TRBJ2-3,.,CASSVTSGSTDTQYF,TGTGCCAGCAGCGTTACTAGCGGGAGCACAGATACGCAGTATTTT
TRBV7-9,.,TRBJ1-3,.,CASSFDRSSGNTIYF,TGTGCCAGCAGCTTCGACAGAAGCTCTGGAAACACCATATATTTT
TRBV19,.,TRBJ1-5,few,CASSWEWGPQHF,TGTGCCAGTAGTTGGGAGTGGGGGCCCCAGCATTTT
TRBV5-4,.,TRBJ1-1,once,CASSLETGNTEAFF,TGTGCCAGCAGCTTGGAGACAGGGAACACTGAAGCTTTCTTT
TRBV30,.,TRBJ1-1,.,CAWSVTAYTEAFF,TGTGCCTGGAGTGTGACTGCATACACTGAAGCTTTCTTT
TRBV9,.,TRBJ1-5,.,CASSVGQGRGQPQHF,TGTGCCAGCAGCGTAGGGCAGGGGAGGGGACAGCCCCAGCATTTT
TRBV5-4,TRBD1,TRBJ1-3,.,CASSTTGGGYYGNTIYF,TGTGCCAGCAGCACGACAGGGGGCGGTTATTATGGAAACACCATATATTTT